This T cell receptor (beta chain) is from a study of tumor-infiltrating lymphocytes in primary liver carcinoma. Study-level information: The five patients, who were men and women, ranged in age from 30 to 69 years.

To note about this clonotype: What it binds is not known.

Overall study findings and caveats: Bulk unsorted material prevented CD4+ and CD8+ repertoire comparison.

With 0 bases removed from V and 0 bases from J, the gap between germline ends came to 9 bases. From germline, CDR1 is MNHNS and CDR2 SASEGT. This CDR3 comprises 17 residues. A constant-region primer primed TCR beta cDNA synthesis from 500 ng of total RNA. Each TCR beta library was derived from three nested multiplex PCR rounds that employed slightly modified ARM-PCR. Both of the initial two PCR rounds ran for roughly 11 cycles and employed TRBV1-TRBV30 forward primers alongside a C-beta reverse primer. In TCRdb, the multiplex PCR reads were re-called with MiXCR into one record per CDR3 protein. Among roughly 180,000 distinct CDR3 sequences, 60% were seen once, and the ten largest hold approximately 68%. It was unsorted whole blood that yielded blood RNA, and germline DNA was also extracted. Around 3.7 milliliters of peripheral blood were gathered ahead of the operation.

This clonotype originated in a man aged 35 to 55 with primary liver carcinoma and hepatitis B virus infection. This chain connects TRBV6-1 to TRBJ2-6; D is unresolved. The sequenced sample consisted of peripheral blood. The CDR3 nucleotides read TGTGCCAGCAGTGAAGCGCTGGCGGACTCTGGGGCCAACGTCCTGACTTTC. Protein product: CASSEALADSGANVLTF.